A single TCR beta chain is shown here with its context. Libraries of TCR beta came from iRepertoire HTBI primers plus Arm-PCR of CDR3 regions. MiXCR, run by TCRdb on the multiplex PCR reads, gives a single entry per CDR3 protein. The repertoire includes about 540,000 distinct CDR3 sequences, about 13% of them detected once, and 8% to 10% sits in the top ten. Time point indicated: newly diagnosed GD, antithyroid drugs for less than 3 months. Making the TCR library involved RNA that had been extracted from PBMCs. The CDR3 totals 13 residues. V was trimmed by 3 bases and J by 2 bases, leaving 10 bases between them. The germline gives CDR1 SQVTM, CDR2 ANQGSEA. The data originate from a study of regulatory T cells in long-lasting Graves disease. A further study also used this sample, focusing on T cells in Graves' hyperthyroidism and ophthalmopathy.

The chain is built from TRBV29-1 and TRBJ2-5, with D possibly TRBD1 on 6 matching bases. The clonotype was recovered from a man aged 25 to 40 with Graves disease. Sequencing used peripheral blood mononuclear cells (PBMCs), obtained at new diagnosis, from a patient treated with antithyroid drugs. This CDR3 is CSVDRGNQETQYF. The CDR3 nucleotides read TGCAGCGTTGACAGGGGAAATCAAGAGACCCAGTACTTC.